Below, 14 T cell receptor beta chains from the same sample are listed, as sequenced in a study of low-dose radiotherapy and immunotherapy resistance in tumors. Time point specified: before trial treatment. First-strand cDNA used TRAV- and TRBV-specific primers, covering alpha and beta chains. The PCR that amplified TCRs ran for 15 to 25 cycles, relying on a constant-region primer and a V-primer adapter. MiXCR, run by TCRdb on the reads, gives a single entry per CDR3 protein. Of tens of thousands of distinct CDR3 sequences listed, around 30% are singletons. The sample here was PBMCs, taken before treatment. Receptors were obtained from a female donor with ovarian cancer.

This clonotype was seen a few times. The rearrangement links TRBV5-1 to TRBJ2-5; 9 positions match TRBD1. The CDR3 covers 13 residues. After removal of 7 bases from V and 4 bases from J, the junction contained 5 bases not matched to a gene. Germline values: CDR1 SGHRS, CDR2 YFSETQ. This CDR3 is CASRGTGIETQYF. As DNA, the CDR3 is TGCGCCAGCCGCGGGACAGGGATAGAGACCCAGTACTTC.

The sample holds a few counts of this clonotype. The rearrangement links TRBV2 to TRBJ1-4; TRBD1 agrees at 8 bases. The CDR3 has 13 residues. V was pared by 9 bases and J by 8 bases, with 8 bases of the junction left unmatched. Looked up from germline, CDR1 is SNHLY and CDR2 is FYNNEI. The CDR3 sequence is CARSTAGGEKLFF. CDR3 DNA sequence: TGTGCCAGGTCGACGGCAGGGGGCGAAAAACTGTTTTTT.

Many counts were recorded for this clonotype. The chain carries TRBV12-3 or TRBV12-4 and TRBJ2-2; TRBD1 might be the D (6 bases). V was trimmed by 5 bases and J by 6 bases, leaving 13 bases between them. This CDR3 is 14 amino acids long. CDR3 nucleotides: TGTGCCAGCAGTCCAGGACAGATTTCCGGGGAGCTGTTTTTT. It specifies CASSPGQISGELFF.

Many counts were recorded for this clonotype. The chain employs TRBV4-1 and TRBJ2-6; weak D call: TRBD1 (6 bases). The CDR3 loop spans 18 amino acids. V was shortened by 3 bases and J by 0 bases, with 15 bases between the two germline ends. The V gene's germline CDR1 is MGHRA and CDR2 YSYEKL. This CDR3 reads CASSHSGHRSSGANVLTF. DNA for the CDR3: TGCGCCAGCAGCCATTCGGGACATCGCTCCTCTGGGGCCAACGTCCTGACTTTC.

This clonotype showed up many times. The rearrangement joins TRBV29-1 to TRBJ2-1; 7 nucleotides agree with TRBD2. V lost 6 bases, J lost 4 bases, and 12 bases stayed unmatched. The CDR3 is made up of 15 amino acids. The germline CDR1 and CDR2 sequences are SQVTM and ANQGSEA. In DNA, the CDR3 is TGCAGCGTCATCGCCCGGGCGGGGGATTACAATGAGCAGTTCTTC. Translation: CSVIARAGDYNEQFF.

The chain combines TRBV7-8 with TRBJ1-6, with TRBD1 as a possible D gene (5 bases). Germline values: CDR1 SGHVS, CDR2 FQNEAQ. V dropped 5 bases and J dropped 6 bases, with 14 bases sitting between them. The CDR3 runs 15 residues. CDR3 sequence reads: CASSPGTVLNSPLHF. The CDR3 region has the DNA TGTGCCAGCAGCCCAGGGACCGTGCTTAATTCACCCCTCCACTTT.

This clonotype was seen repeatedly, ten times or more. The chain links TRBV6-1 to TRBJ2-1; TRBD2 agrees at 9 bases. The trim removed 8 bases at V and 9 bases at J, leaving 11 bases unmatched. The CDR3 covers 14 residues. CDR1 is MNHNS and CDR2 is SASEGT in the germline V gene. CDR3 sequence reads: CASGAAGGPFEQFF. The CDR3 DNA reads TGTGCCAGCGGAGCGGCGGGGGGGCCATTTGAGCAGTTCTTC.

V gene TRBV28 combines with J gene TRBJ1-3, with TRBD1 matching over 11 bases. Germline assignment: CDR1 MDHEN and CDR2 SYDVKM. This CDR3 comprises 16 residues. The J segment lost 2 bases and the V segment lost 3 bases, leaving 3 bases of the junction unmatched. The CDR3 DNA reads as TGTGCCAGCAGTTTCGAGGACAGGGGGCCTGGAAACACCATATATTTT. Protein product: CASSFEDRGPGNTIYF.

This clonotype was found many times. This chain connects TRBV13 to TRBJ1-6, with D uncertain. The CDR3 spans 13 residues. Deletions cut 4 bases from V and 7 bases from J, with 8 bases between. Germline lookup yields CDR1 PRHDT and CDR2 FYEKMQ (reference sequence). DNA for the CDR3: TGTGCCAGCAGCTCCTTCCTGAATTCACCCCTCCACTTT. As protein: CASSSFLNSPLHF.

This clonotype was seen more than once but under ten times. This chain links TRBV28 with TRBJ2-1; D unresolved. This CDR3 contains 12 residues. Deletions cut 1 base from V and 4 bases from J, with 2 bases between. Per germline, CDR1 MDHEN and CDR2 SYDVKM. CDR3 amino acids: CASSLFYNEQFF. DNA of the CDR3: TGTGCCAGCAGTTTATTTTACAATGAGCAGTTCTTC.

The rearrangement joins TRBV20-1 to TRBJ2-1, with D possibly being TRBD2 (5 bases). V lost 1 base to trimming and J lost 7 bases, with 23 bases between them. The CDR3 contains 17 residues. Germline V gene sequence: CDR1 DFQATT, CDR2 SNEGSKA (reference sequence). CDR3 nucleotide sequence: TGCAGTGCTAGAGTCGCGTCCCGGTGGTCCTCGGGGAATGAGCAGTTCTTC. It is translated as CSARVASRWSSGNEQFF.

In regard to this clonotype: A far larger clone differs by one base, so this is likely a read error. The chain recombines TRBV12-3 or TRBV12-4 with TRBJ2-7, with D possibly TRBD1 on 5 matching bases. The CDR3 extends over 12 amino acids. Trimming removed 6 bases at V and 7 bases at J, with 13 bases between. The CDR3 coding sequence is TGTGCCAGCAGATCTCAGGGCAATGAGCAGTACTTC. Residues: CASRSQGNEQYF.

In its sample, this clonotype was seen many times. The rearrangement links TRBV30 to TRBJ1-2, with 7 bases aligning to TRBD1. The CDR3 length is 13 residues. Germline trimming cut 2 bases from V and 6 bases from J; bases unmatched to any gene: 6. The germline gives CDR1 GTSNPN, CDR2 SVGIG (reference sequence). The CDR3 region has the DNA TGTGCCTGGAGTCGATTACAGGGGCATGGCTACACCTTC. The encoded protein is CAWSRLQGHGYTF.

The CDR3 DNA reads TGTGCCAGCAGCTCCGGGACAGGGGGCCAAGAGACCCAGTACTTC. Its translation is CASSSGTGGQETQYF. J is TRBJ2-5 and V is TRBV5-4, with 11 bases identical to TRBD1. CDR1 SGHNT and CDR2 YYREEE come from the germline V gene (reference sequence). The V gene end was trimmed by 3 bases and the J gene end by 1 base; junction bases not matched to a gene: 2. This CDR3 contains 15 residues.